The 29 T cell receptor beta chains below come from one sample, sequenced in a study of TIL therapy for anti-PD-1-resistant metastatic lung cancer. The libraries were made with immunoSEQ v3. Sequencing used immunoSEQ multiplex PCR; TCRdb keeps in-frame clones, though not all of them. The table shows about 50,000 clones, with 65% to 80% occurring only once. Indicated time point: pre-treatment sample, taken before nivolumab and TIL therapy. Tumor tissue came from excised metastases, mostly pleural nodules or supraclavicular lymph nodes. Sample: tumor tissue, taken at baseline. The receptor set was obtained from a person between 30 and 79 years old with non-small cell lung cancer.

The chain combines TRBV5-4 with TRBJ2-1; 13 bases fit TRBD2. The CDR3 is made up of 15 amino acids. Germline V lookup: CDR1 SGHNT, CDR2 YYREEE (reference sequence). The V and J ends lost 4 bases and 6 bases, in that order; junction bases with no gene match: 4. CDR3 nucleotide sequence: TGTGCCAGCAGCCGGACTAGCGGGAGCCGCAATGAGCAGTTCTTC. The encoded protein is CASSRTSGSRNEQFF. Variable domain in full (rest from reference TRBV5-4 and TRBJ2-1): ETGVTQSPTHLIKTRGQQVTLRCSSQSGHNTVSWYQQALGQGPQFIFQYYREEENGRGNFPPRFSGLQFPNYSSELNVNALELDDSALYLCASSRTSGSRNEQFFGPGTRLTVL.

As regards this clone: One end of the junction is discordant with germline, which a read error may explain. This rearrangement joins TRBV10-3 to TRBJ2-3; perhaps TRBD1 as D (6 bases). Germline lookup yields CDR1 ENHRY and CDR2 SYGVKD. This CDR3 has 15 residues. The CDR3 DNA is TGTGCCATCGGTGACAGGAAGGGACCCACAGATACGCAGTATTTT. Its translation is CAIGDRKGPTDTQYF.

This chain uses TRBV20-1 with TRBJ2-1, with D possibly matching TRBD2 (5 bases). The length of the CDR3 is 10 residues. Germline CDR1 reads DFQATT; CDR2 reads SNEGSKA (reference sequence). The germline V and J ends were trimmed by 8 bases and 9 bases, with 11 bases remaining between them. The CDR3 bases are TGCAGTCCACTAGATTTTGAGCAGTTCTTC. It specifies CSPLDFEQFF.

This clone was counted only a few times. This chain links TRBV18 with TRBJ2-2; D possibly corresponds to TRBD2 (5 bases). With 6 bases removed from V and 6 bases from J, the gap between germline ends came to 11 bases. This CDR3 has 13 amino acids. Germline lookup yields CDR1 KGHSH and CDR2 LQKENI. This chain's CDR3 is CASSPGSPGELFF. The CDR3 DNA follows: TGTGCCAGCTCGCCTGGGAGCCCCGGGGAGCTGTTTTTT. Full variable domain (missing parts from reference TRBV18 and TRBJ2-2): NAGVMQNPRHLVRRRGQEARLRCSPMKGHSHVYWYRQLPEEGLKFMVYLQKENIIDESGMPKERFSAEFPKEGPSILRIQQVVRGDSAAYFCASSPGSPGELFFGEGSRLTVL.

A single count supports this clone. The chain couples TRBV30 to TRBJ1-3; weak D call: TRBD1 (5 bases). V lost 0 bases to trimming and J lost 3 bases, with 15 bases between them. This CDR3 comprises 16 residues. Looked up from germline, CDR1 is GTSNPN and CDR2 is SVGIG (reference sequence). Written as DNA, the CDR3 is TGTGCCTGGAGTGTACGGCAGGGATACTTTGGAAACACCATATATTTT. This codes for CAWSVRQGYFGNTIYF.

The genes are TRBV7-2 and TRBJ2-7; no clear D gene. Per the germline V gene, CDR1 is SGHTA and CDR2 is FQGNSA. The V end lost 1 base, the J end lost 1 base, and 8 bases lay between the germline ends. The CDR3 contains 14 residues. The CDR3 DNA reads TGTGCCAGCAGCTTAGGGGTCAGTTCCTACGAGCAGTACTTC. Encoded protein: CASSLGVSSYEQYF.

In nucleotides, the CDR3 is TGTGCCAGCAGAATGGACAGGGGTTATTCACCCCTCCACTTT. It yields the protein CASRMDRGYSPLHF. The chain employs TRBV2 and TRBJ1-6, with TRBD1 identical over 9 bases. This CDR3 spans 14 amino acids. The V gene's germline CDR1 is SNHLY and CDR2 FYNNEI. V lost 6 bases to trimming and J lost 8 bases; unmatched junction nucleotides: 5.

As concerns this clone: The germline gene is not matched at one end of the junction; a read error may be the cause. V gene TRBV28 combines with J gene TRBJ2-5, with D hard to call. The CDR3 extends over 13 amino acids. CDR1 and CDR2 from the germline V gene are MDHEN and SYDVKM. CDR3 DNA sequence: TGTGCCAGCAGTAAGGGTTTCCAAGGGACCCAGTACTTC. This gives the protein CASSKGFQGTQYF.

V is TRBV27 and J is TRBJ1-2; TRBD1 matches 8 bases. Germline V gene data show CDR1 as MNHEY and CDR2 as SMNVEV (reference sequence). There are 13 residues in the CDR3. V was clipped by 5 bases and J by 4 bases; unmatched bases: 3. DNA for the CDR3: TGTGCCAGCAGTGTCAGGGGGCTCTATGGCTACACCTTC. Amino acid sequence: CASSVRGLYGYTF.

This clone came up once. The V and J genes are TRBV7-8 and TRBJ1-3; D unresolved. This CDR3 spans 13 amino acids. V was cut by 1 base and J by 7 bases, with 8 bases left in between. The V gene's germline CDR1 is SGHVS and CDR2 FQNEAQ. CDR3 nucleotides: TGTGCCAGCAGCTTAGGGGTGTGGAACACCATATATTTT. This codes for CASSLGVWNTIYF.

V is TRBV19 and J is TRBJ1-2; 10 bases are shared with TRBD1. V lost 9 bases, J lost 2 bases, and 6 bases stayed unmatched. The CDR3 is 14 amino acids. Germline V gives CDR1 LNHDA, CDR2 SQIVND (reference sequence). CDR3 in amino acids: CARRQGAGNYGYTF. As DNA, the CDR3 is TGTGCCAGGCGACAGGGGGCGGGGAACTATGGCTACACCTTC.

This clone was picked up a small number of times. The chain combines TRBV6-1 with TRBJ1-2; 11 bases fit TRBD1. Looked up from germline, CDR1 is MNHNS and CDR2 is SASEGT. This CDR3 spans 11 amino acids. Trimming took 8 bases from V and 8 from J; bases not matched to a gene: 1. CDR3 residues: CASGTGGGYTF. CDR3 nucleotide sequence: TGTGCCAGCGGGACAGGGGGAGGCTACACCTTC.

V is TRBV6-5 and J is TRBJ2-5; D is possibly TRBD2 (5 bases). The germline CDR1 and CDR2 sequences are MNHEY and SVGAGI. The CDR3 has 13 amino acids. V lost 5 bases to trimming and J lost 2 bases, with 9 bases between them. The CDR3 DNA is TGTGCCAGCAGTGGGGAGTGGCAAGAGACCCAGTACTTC. Translation gives CASSGEWQETQYF.

This rearrangement joins TRBV7-8 to TRBJ2-5; D ambiguous. V gave up 1 base and J gave up 1 base, with 13 bases separating them. Germline CDR1 SGHVS, CDR2 FQNEAQ. CDR3 length: 16 residues. The CDR3 reads CASSLVGTVVQETQYF. The CDR3, as DNA: TGTGCCAGCAGCTTAGTCGGCACGGTCGTCCAAGAGACCCAGTACTTC.

The V gene is TRBV11-2, the J gene TRBJ1-1; D is unresolved. Germline V gene lookup returns CDR1 SGHAT and CDR2 FQNNGV. The CDR3 sequence is 15 residues long. V lost 0 bases and J 4 bases, leaving 12 bases between the germline ends. The CDR3 loop reads CASSLESTAGTEAFF. DNA of the CDR3: TGTGCCAGCAGCTTAGAGTCCACGGCGGGCACTGAAGCTTTCTTT.

The rearrangement joins TRBV5-1 to TRBJ2-2; no reliable D call. Germline CDR1 reads SGHRS; CDR2 reads YFSETQ. This CDR3 contains 11 residues. Trimming left V 2 bases short and J 6 bases short, with 2 bases between. The DNA of the CDR3 is TGCGCCAGCAGCTTCTCCGGGGAGCTGTTTTTT. This encodes CASSFSGELFF.

V gene TRBV27 combines with J gene TRBJ2-7; 10 bases match TRBD1. The germline gives CDR1 MNHEY, CDR2 SMNVEV (reference sequence). Losses at the gene ends were 0 bases for V and 2 bases for J; bases not matched to a gene: 10. The CDR3 contains 18 residues. CDR3 DNA sequence: TGTGCCAGCAGTTTATCGCGGGACAGGGGACGGGTCGCCTACGAGCAGTACTTC. It specifies CASSLSRDRGRVAYEQYF.

Here the CDR3 DNA reads TGTGCCAGCAGTTTCGGGGGGTATGAGACCCAGTACTTC. As protein: CASSFGGYETQYF. The V and J genes are TRBV28 and TRBJ2-5; 7 nucleotides match TRBD2. Losses at the gene ends were 3 bases for V and 5 bases for J; bases not matched to a gene: 3. The germline CDR1 and CDR2 sequences are MDHEN and SYDVKM. CDR3 length equals 13 residues.

This clone was recorded many times. The V gene is TRBV7-3, the J gene TRBJ2-7; D unclear. The germline gives CDR1 SGHTA, CDR2 FQGTGA. The CDR3 consists of 12 residues. The V end lost 0 bases, the J end lost 5 bases, and 5 bases lay between the germline ends. CDR3 residues: CASSLTGNEQYF. The DNA for the CDR3 is TGTGCCAGCAGCTTAACCGGAAACGAGCAGTACTTC.

V and J are TRBV30 and TRBJ1-6, with a possible D match to TRBD1 (6 bases). The CDR3 totals 14 residues. Trimming cost V 3 bases and J 3 bases, with 9 bases left between them. CDR1 and CDR2 from the germline V gene are GTSNPN and SVGIG (reference sequence). In DNA form, the CDR3 reads TGTGCCTGGAGGACCAGGGGCTATAATTCACCCCTCCACTTT. Protein: CAWRTRGYNSPLHF.

The chain is built from TRBV19 and TRBJ1-5, with D unresolved. V lost 5 bases and J 5 bases, leaving 13 bases between the germline ends. The CDR3 has 14 residues. CDR1 is LNHDA and CDR2 is SQIVND in the germline V gene (reference sequence). The CDR3 reads CASSYEGTYQPQHF. DNA of the CDR3: TGTGCCAGTAGTTATGAGGGCACCTATCAGCCCCAGCATTTT.

The CDR3 nucleotides read TGTGCCAGTAGTCCTGCCGCGGGGGAAAACTACGAGCAGTACTTC. It specifies CASSPAAGENYEQYF. The chain couples TRBV19 to TRBJ2-7; the match to TRBD2 covers 7 bases. Germline trimming cut 5 bases from V and 3 bases from J; bases unmatched to any gene: 10. This CDR3 has 15 amino acids. In germline, CDR1 is LNHDA, CDR2 SQIVND (reference sequence).

This chain connects TRBV6-5 to TRBJ2-1; D ambiguous. Germline CDR1 reads MNHEY; CDR2 reads SVGAGI. The CDR3 sequence is 11 residues long. V was shortened by 6 bases and J by 5 bases, with 5 bases between the two germline ends. CDR3 sequence: CASRDHNEQFF. The CDR3 DNA is TGTGCCAGCAGAGACCACAATGAGCAGTTCTTC.

This clone was counted a few times. The rearrangement uses TRBV2 and TRBJ2-7, with D hard to call. Germline loops: CDR1 SNHLY, CDR2 FYNNEI. The CDR3 sequence is 14 residues long. Trimming removed 4 bases at V and 2 bases at J, with 12 bases between. In DNA form, the CDR3 reads TGTGCCAGCAGTGCCGGGCCGCCAGCCTACGAGCAGTACTTC. Translation: CASSAGPPAYEQYF.

This clone has just a few counts. This chain joins TRBV7-9 and TRBJ1-1; D might be TRBD1 (5 bases). The CDR3 is made up of 13 amino acids. Germline CDR1 is SEHNR and CDR2 is FQNEAQ (reference sequence). Trimming shortened V by 3 bases and J by 7 bases, and 12 bases separated the two germline ends. The CDR3 nucleotides read TGTGCCAGCAGCTTGGGCAGGGAAGGTGAAGCTTTCTTT. The encoded protein is CASSLGREGEAFF.

The chain couples TRBV13 to TRBJ2-5; no clear D. The CDR3 covers 12 residues. V dropped 5 bases and J dropped 5 bases, with 9 bases sitting between them. Looked up from germline, CDR1 is PRHDT and CDR2 is FYEKMQ (reference sequence). The DNA of the CDR3 is TGTGCCAGCAGCCGACCTCGGGAGACCCAGTACTTC. Its protein is CASSRPRETQYF.

V is TRBV5-4 and J is TRBJ2-1; 8 bases agree with TRBD2. The CDR3 length is 16 residues. V dropped 4 bases and J dropped 10; count of bases not matched to a gene: 16. Germline lookup yields CDR1 SGHNT and CDR2 YYREEE (reference sequence). The CDR3 sequence: CASSTPFSGKTDEQFF. The CDR3 nucleotides read TGTGCCAGCAGCACGCCCTTTAGCGGGAAGACGGACGAGCAGTTCTTC. Full variable domain (rest looked up from reference TRBV5-4 and TRBJ2-1): ETGVTQSPTHLIKTRGQQVTLRCSSQSGHNTVSWYQQALGQGPQFIFQYYREEENGRGNFPPRFSGLQFPNYSSELNVNALELDDSALYLCASSTPFSGKTDEQFFGPGTRLTVL.

The rearrangement joins TRBV19 to TRBJ2-2; D is unresolved. V lost 3 bases and J lost 6, with 17 bases in between. The CDR3 is 16 amino acids. Germline V lookup: CDR1 LNHDA, CDR2 SQIVND (reference sequence). CDR3 residues: CASSIDGSQMSGELFF. In nucleotides, the CDR3 is TGTGCCAGTAGTATCGACGGCTCCCAAATGTCCGGGGAGCTGTTTTTT.

The chain combines TRBV13 with TRBJ1-2, with D possibly TRBD1 on 5 matching bases. This CDR3 has 15 amino acids. Germline loops: CDR1 PRHDT, CDR2 FYEKMQ (reference sequence). The V end lost 3 bases, the J end lost 8 bases, and 19 bases lay between the germline ends. This CDR3 is CASSLYYSGDRGYTF. Written as DNA, the CDR3 is TGTGCCAGCAGCTTGTACTATTCAGGAGACAGAGGCTACACCTTC.